What follows is one TCR beta chain and its context. This entry is derived from a study of blood T cell repertoires in COVID-19. Across the study: Researchers got acute and convalescent COVID-19 samples from the United States, Italy and Spain.

Only in-frame clones appear in the TCRdb table, and some are missing; sequencing was by immunoSEQ multiplex PCR. The sample holds fewer than 200,000 clones, 83% seen once. CDR1 and CDR2 from the germline V gene are SGHVS and FQNEAQ. Trimming took off 5 bases at V and 9 bases at J, with 17 bases between the two ends. CDR3 length: 15 residues. The sequenced material came from peripheral blood. The clonotype originates from a woman at least 80 years old with acute or convalescent COVID-19. The chain has TRBV7-8 and TRBJ1-6, with a possible D match to TRBD1 (6 bases). The CDR3 region has the DNA TGTGCCAGCAGCCAAAGCAGGGGAGGGAGTTCACCCCTCCACTTT. Amino acids: CASSQSRGGSSPLHF.